This TCR beta chain was identified during a study of OX40 agonist ivuxolimab in advanced cancers. Study summary: Mean age 60 years, range roughly 23 to 79; approximately 80% male. Whole-study results and caveats: Among the least clonally expanded were partial responders at 0.1-3.0 mg/kg. There was clonal expansion of CD4+ and CD8+ blood T cells by week 6 at 0.1 to 3.0 mg/kg.

Of note for this clone: Its antigen is unknown.

Assay: immunoSEQ multiplex PCR; the TCRdb copy retains only in-frame clones and omits some. The repertoire includes 60,000 or so clones, 88% of them detected once, and approximately 5.4% sits in the top ten. Germline assignment: CDR1 SEHNR and CDR2 FQNEAQ (reference sequence). V trimming: 3 bases; J trimming: 1 base; junction bases outside the gene matches: 7. The CDR3 contains 16 residues. The chain recombines TRBV7-9 with TRBJ2-3, with 7 bases aligning to TRBD2. This receptor was obtained from an adult with an advanced solid tumor such as melanoma, head and neck, liver or kidney cancer. This sample comprised CD4+ or CD8+ T cells sorted from blood, obtained in a trial of the OX40 agonist ivuxolimab. CDR3 DNA: TGTGCCAGCAGCTTGGACGGACTAGGGGGCACAGATACGCAGTATTTT. Its translation: CASSLDGLGGTDTQYF. Supplemented by reference TRBV7-9 and TRBJ2-3, the full variable domain reads DTGVSQNPRHKITKRGQNVTFRCDPISEHNRLYWYRQTLGQGPEFLTYFQNEAQLEKSRLLSDRFSAERPKGSFSTLEIQRTEQGDSAMYLCASSLDGLGGTDTQYFGPGTRLTVL.